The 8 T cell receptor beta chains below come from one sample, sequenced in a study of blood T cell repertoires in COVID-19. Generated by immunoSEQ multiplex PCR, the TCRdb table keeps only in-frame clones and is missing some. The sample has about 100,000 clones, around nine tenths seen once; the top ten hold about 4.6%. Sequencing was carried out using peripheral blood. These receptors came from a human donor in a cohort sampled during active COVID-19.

The CDR3 nucleotides are TGCAGTGCTGGACAGGGCTATGGCTACACCTTC. It encodes CSAGQGYGYTF. This chain connects TRBV20-1 to TRBJ1-2; 8 bases are shared with TRBD1. V was pared by 5 bases and J by 4 bases, with 0 bases of the junction left unmatched. The CDR3 covers 11 residues. Per the germline V gene, CDR1 is DFQATT and CDR2 is SNEGSKA (reference sequence).

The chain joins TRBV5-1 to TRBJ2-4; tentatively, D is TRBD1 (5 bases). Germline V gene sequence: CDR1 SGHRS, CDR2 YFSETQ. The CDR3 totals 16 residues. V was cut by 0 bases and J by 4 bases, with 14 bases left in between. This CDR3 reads CASSLEPQGYKNIQYF. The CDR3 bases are TGCGCCAGCAGCTTGGAACCGCAGGGTTATAAAAACATTCAGTACTTC.

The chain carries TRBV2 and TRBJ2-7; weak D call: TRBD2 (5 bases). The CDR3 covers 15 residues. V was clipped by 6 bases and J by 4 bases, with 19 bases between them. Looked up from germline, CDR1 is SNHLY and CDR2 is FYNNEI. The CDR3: CASRDYPDPLYEQYF. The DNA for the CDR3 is TGTGCCAGCAGAGACTACCCCGACCCCTTATACGAGCAGTACTTC.

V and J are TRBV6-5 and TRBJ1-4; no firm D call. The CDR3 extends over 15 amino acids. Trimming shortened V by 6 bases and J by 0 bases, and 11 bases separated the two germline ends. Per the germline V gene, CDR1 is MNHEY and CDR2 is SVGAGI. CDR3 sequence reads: CASSRSFATNEKLFF. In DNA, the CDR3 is TGTGCCAGCAGCCGGTCTTTTGCAACTAATGAAAAACTGTTTTTT.

The CDR3 bases are TGTGCCAGCAGCGTCTCCCCGGGACTAGGAAGATCTAGCACAGATACGCAGTATTTT. This gives the protein CASSVSPGLGRSSTDTQYF. The gene calls are TRBV9 and TRBJ2-3; 8 bases are a match to TRBD2. V shed 2 bases, J shed 0 bases, and the junction held 14 bases outside the gene matches. The germline CDR1 and CDR2 sequences are SGDLS and YYNGEE. The CDR3 extends over 19 amino acids.

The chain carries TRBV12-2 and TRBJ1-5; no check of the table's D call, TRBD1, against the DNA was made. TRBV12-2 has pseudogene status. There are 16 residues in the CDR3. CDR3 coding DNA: TGTGCAAGTCGCCCAGGGGCCGGGGATAGCAATCAGCCCCAGCATTTT. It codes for CASRPGAGDSNQPQHF.

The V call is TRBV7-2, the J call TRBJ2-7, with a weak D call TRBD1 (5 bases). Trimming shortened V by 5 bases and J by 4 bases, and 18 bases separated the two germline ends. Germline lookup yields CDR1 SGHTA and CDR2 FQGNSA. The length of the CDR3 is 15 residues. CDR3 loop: CASSLGWEAGYEQYF. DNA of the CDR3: TGTGCCAGCAGCCTGGGATGGGAAGCAGGGTACGAGCAGTACTTC.

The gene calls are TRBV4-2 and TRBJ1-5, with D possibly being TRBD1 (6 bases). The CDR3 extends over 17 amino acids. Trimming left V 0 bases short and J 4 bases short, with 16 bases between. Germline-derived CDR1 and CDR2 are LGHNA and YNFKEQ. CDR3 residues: CASSQEWPTGSNQPQHF. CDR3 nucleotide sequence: TGTGCCAGCAGCCAAGAATGGCCAACAGGGTCGAATCAGCCCCAGCATTTT.